Sequencing of this T cell receptor (beta chain) was carried out in a study of T cell repertoires in cytomegalovirus infection. TCRdb fed the reads into MiXCR, producing one record per CDR3 protein. The repertoire consists of just over 150,000 distinct CDR3 sequences, with around a quarter occurring once and the leading ten covering approximately 11%. The CDR3 has 15 residues. Germline CDR1 and CDR2: SGHDT and YYEEEE. V was cut by 5 bases and J by 2 bases, with 14 bases left in between. The receptor comes from a human donor in good health (CMV status not recorded). Some clones in this sample may be carry-over from other donors' samples. Sequencing input: PBMCs. This chain joins TRBV5-6 and TRBJ2-1; possibly TRBD1 for D (7 bases). In nucleotides, the CDR3 is TGTGCCAGCAGACCGCGGGACAGAGCCTACAATGAGCAGTTCTTC. As protein: CASRPRDRAYNEQFF. Supplemented by reference TRBV5-6 and TRBJ2-1, the full variable domain reads DAGVTQSPTHLIKTRGQQVTLRCSPKSGHDTVSWYQQALGQGPQFIFQYYEEEERQRGNFPDRFSGHQFPNYSSELNVNALLLGDSALYLCASRPRDRAYNEQFFGPGTRLTVL.